This TCR beta chain was captured in a study of cytomegalovirus exposure and HLA in healthy donors. Amplification used 60 Vbeta primers and 13 Jbeta primers. This table comes from immunoSEQ multiplex PCR, and its TCRdb copy is limited to in-frame clones, with some not included. The table records 130,000 or so clones, 61% of them present only once. Source material: PBMCs. This receptor was obtained from a male donor in good health and CMV-seronegative.

CDR3 coding DNA: TGTGCCAGCAGCCGAACTGGGGGCTCGAACACCGGGGAGCTGTTTTTT. It is translated as CASSRTGGSNTGELFF. The genes are TRBV7-6 and TRBJ2-2; a possible D gene is TRBD1 (6 bases). This CDR3 is 16 amino acids long. CDR1 and CDR2 (germline): SGHVS, FNYEAQ. V was pared by 5 bases and J by 0 bases, with 13 bases between.